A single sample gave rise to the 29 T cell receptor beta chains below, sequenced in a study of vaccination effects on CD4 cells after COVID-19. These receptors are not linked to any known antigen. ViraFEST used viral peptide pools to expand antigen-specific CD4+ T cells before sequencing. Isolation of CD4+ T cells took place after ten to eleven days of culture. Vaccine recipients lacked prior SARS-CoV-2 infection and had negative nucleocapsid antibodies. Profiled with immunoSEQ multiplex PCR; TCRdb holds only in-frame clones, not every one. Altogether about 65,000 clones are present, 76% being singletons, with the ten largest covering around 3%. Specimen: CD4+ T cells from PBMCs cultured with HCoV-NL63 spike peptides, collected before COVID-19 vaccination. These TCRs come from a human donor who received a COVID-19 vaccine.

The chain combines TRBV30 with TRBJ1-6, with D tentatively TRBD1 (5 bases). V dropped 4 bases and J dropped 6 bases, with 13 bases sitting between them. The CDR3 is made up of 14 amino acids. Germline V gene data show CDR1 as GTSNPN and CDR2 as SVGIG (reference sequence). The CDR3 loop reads CAWKLAGSNSPLHF. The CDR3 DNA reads TGTGCCTGGAAGCTGGCAGGGAGTAATTCACCCCTCCACTTT.

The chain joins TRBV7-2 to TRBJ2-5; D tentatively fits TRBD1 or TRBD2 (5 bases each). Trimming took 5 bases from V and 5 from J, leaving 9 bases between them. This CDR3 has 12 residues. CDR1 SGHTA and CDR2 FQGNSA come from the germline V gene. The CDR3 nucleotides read TGTGCCAGCAGCCCAGAGGGGGAGACCCAGTACTTC. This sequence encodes CASSPEGETQYF.

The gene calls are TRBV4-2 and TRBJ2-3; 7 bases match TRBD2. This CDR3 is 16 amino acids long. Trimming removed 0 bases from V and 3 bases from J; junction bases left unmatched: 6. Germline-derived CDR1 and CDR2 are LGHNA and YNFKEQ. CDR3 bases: TGTGCCAGCAGCCAAGATTTGGGGGGGAGGACAGATACGCAGTATTTT. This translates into CASSQDLGGRTDTQYF.

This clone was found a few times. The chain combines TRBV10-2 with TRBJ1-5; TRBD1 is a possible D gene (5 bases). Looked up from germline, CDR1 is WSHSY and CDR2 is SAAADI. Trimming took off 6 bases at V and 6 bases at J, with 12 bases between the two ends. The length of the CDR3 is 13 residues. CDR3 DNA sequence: TGCGCCAGCAGCACAGGTTTGGGTCAGCCCCAGCATTTT. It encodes CASSTGLGQPQHF.

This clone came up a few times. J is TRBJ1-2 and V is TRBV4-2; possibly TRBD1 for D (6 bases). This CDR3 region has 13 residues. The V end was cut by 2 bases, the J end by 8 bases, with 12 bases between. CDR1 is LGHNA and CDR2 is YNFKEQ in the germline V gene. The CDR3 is CASSQMDSRGYTF. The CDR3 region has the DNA TGTGCCAGCAGCCAAATGGACAGCCGGGGCTACACCTTC.

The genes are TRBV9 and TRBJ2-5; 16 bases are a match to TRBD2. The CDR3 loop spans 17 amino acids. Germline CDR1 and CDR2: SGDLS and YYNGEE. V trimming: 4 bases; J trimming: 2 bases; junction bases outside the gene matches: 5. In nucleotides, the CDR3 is TGTGCCAGCAGCTCGGGACTAGCGGGGGGGTTACAAGAGACCCAGTACTTC. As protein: CASSSGLAGGLQETQYF.

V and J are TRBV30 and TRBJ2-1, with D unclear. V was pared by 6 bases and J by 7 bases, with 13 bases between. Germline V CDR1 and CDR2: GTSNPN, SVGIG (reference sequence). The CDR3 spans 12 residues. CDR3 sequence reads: CACPLGWNEQFF. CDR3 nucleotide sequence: TGTGCCTGTCCGTTAGGTTGGAATGAGCAGTTCTTC.

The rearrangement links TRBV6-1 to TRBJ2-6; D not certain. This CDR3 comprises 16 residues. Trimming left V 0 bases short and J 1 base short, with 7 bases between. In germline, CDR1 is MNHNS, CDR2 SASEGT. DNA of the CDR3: TGTGCCAGCAGTGAAGCAACATGGTCTGGGGCCAACGTCCTGACTTTC. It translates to CASSEATWSGANVLTF.

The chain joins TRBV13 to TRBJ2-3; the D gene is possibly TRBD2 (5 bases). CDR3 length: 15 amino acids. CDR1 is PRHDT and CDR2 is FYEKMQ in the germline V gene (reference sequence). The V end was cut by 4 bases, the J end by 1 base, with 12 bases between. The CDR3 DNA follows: TGTGCCAGCAGCTCGGCCCCCGGGGGCACAGATACGCAGTATTTT. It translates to CASSSAPGGTDTQYF.

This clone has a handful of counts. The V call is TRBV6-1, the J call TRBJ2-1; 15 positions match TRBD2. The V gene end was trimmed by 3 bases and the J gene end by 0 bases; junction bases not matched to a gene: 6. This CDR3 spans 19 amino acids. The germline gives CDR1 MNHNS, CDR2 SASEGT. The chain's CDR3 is CASSDGTSGGPSSYNEQFF. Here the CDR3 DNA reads TGTGCCAGCAGTGACGGGACTAGCGGGGGGCCCAGCTCCTACAATGAGCAGTTCTTC.

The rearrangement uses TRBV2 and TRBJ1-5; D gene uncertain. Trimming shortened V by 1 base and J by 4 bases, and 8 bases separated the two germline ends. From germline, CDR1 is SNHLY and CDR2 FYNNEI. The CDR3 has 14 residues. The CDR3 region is CASSEERVNQPQHF. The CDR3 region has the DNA TGTGCCAGCAGTGAAGAAAGGGTGAATCAGCCCCAGCATTTT.

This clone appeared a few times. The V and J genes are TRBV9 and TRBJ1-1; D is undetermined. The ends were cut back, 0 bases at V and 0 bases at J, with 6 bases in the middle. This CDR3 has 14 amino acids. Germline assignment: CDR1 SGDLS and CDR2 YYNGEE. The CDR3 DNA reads TGTGCCAGCAGCGTAGGGAATTTGAACACTGAAGCTTTCTTT. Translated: CASSVGNLNTEAFF.

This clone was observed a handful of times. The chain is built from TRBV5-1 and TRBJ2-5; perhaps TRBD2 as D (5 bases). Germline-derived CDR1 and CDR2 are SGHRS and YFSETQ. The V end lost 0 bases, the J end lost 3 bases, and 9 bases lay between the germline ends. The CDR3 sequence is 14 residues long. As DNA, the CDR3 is TGCGCCAGCAGCTTGGGACCGGGAAAAGAGACCCAGTACTTC. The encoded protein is CASSLGPGKETQYF.

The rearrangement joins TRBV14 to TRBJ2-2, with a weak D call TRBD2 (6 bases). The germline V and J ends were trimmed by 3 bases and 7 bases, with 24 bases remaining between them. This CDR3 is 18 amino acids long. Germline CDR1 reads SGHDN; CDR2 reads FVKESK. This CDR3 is CASSHMAGSSWRGGELFF. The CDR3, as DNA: TGTGCCAGCAGCCATATGGCTGGGTCGTCTTGGCGGGGCGGGGAGCTGTTTTTT.

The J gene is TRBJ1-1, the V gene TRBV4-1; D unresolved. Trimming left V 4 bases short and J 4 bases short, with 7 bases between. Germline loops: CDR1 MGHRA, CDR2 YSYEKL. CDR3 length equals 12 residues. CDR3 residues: CASSRESTEAFF. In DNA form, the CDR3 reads TGCGCCAGCAGCCGGGAGAGCACTGAAGCTTTCTTT.

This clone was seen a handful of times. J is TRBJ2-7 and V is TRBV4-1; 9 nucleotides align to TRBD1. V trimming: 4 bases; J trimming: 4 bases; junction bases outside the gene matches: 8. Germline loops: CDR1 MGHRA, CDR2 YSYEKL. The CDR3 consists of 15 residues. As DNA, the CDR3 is TGCGCCAGCAGCCGATCGTCCGGGACAGGGTACGAGCAGTACGTC. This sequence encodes CASSRSSGTGYEQYV.

The CDR3 nucleotides are TGCGCCAGCAGTGAGTGGACAGGGGATTCCTATAATTCACCCCTCCACTTT. It yields the protein CASSEWTGDSYNSPLHF. The gene calls are TRBV10-2 and TRBJ1-6; 9 positions match TRBD1. This CDR3 is built from 17 residues. CDR1 and CDR2 (germline): WSHSY, SAAADI. V lost 1 base and J lost 1; bases outside the gene matches: 2.

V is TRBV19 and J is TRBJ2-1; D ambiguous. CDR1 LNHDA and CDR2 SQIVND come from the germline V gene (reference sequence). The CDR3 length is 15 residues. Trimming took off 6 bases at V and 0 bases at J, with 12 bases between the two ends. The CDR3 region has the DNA TGTGCCAGTAGCGAGGACCGCCGCTCCTACAATGAGCAGTTCTTC. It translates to CASSEDRRSYNEQFF.

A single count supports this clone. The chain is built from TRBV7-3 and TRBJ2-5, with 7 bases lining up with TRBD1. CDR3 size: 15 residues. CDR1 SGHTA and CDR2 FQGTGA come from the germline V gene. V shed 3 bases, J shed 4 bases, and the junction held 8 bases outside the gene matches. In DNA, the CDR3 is TGTGCCAGCAGCTTCCGAAAACAGGGGATAGAGACCCAGTACTTC. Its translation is CASSFRKQGIETQYF. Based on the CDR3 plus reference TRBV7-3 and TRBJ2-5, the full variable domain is GAGVSQTPSNKVTEKGKYVELRCDPISGHTALYWYRQSLGQGPEFLIYFQGTGAADDSGLPNDRFFAVRPEGSVSTLKIQRTERGDSAVYLCASSFRKQGIETQYFGPGTRLLVL.

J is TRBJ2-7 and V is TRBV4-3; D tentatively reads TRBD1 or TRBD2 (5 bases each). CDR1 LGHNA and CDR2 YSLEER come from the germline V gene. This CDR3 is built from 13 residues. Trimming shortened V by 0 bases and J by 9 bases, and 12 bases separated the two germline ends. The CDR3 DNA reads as TGCGCCAGCAGCCAAGAAAGGGACGGGGTGCAGTACGTC. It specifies CASSQERDGVQYV.

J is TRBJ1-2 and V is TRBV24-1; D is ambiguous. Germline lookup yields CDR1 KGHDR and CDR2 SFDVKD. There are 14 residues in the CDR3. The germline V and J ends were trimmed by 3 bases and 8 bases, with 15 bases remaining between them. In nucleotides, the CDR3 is TGTGCCACCAGTGATCCGGGCCGATCCCGGGGCTACACCTTC. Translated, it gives CATSDPGRSRGYTF.

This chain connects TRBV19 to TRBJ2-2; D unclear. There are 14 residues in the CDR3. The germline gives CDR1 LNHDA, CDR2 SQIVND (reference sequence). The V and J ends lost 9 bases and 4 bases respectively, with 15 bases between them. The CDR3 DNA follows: TGTGCCAGCCAAACTGACCGAATCACCGGGGAGCTGTTTTTT. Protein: CASQTDRITGELFF.

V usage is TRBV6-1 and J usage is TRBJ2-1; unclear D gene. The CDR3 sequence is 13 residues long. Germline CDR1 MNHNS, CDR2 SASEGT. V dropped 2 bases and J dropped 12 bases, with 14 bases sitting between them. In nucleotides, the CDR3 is TGTGCCAGCAGTGAACAACAATGGGGTGGGCAGTTCTTC. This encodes CASSEQQWGGQFF.

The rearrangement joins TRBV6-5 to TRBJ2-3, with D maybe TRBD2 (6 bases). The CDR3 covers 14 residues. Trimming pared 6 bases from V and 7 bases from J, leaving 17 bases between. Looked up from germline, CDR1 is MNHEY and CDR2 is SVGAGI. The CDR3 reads CASSVAVTINTQYF. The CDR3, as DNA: TGTGCCAGCAGCGTAGCGGTTACGATCAATACGCAGTATTTT.

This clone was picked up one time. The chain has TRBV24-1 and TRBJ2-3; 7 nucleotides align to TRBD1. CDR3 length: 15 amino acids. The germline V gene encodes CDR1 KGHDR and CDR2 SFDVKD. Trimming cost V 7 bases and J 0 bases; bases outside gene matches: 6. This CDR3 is CATSRTGASTDTQYF. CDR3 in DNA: TGTGCCACCAGCCGAACAGGGGCTAGCACAGATACGCAGTATTTT.

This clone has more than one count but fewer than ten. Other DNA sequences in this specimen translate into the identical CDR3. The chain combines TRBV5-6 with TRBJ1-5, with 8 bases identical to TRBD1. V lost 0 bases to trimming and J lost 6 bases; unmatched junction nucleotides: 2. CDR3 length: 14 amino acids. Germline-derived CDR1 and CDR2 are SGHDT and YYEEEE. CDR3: CASSLDRGSQPQHF. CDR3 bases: TGTGCCAGCAGCTTGGACAGGGGGAGTCAGCCCCAGCATTTT.

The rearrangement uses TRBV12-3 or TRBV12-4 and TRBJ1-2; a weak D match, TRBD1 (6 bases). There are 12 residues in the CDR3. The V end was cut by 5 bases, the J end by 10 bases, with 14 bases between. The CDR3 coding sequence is TGTGCCAGCAGTATCAGGGGATTCGACTACACCTTC. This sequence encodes CASSIRGFDYTF.

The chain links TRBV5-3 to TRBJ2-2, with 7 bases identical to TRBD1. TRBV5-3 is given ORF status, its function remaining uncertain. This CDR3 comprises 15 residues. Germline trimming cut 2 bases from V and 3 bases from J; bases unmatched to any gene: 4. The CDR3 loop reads CARSFSGTDTGELFF. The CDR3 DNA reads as TGTGCCAGAAGCTTTTCCGGGACAGACACCGGGGAGCTGTTTTTT.

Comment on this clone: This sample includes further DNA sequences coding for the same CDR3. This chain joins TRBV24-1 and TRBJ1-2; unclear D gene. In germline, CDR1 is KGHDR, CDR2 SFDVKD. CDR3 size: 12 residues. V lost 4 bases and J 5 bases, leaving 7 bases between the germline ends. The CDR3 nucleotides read TGTGCCACCAGTGAATCGGGGTATGGCTACACCTTC. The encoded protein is CATSESGYGYTF.